Shown below are 3 T cell receptor beta chains from a single sample sequenced in a study of cytomegalovirus exposure and HLA in healthy donors. Researchers ran the PCR with 60 Vbeta and 13 Jbeta primers. The table came from immunoSEQ multiplex PCR; TCRdb's copy has only in-frame clones and leaves some out. The table records about 94,000 clones, approximately 78% of them present only once. Sequencing was done on a sample of PBMCs. The receptors come from a woman in her sixties in good health and CMV-seronegative.

The CDR3 coding sequence is TGTGCCAGTAGTATTTTCGCGATGGGGGGTTCATATGGCTACACCTTC. Translation gives CASSIFAMGGSYGYTF. The J gene is TRBJ1-2, the V gene TRBV19; tentative D call: TRBD1 (5 bases). V shed 3 bases and J shed 5 bases, with 19 bases lying between them. Per the germline V gene, CDR1 is LNHDA and CDR2 is SQIVND (reference sequence). The CDR3 is made up of 16 amino acids. The full variable domain, rest sourced from reference TRBV19 and TRBJ1-2, is DGGITQSPKYLFRKEGQNVTLSCEQNLNHDAMYWYRQDPGQGLRLIYYSQIVNDFQKGDIAEGYSVSREKKESFPLTVTSAQKNPTAFYLCASSIFAMGGSYGYTFGSGTRLTVV.

This clone was detected a few times. The chain employs TRBV7-9 and TRBJ2-1, with 12 bases that match TRBD2. The CDR3 totals 16 residues. Trimming cost V 5 bases and J 2 bases; bases outside gene matches: 4. Per germline, CDR1 SEHNR and CDR2 FQNEAQ (reference sequence). The CDR3 is CASSNSSGRAYNEQFF. The CDR3 DNA follows: TGTGCCAGCAGCAATTCTAGCGGGAGGGCCTACAATGAGCAGTTCTTC.

V usage is TRBV2 and J usage is TRBJ2-7; 9 bases map to TRBD1. Germline V gene sequence: CDR1 SNHLY, CDR2 FYNNEI. The CDR3 is 15 residues long. Germline trimming cut 5 bases from V and 0 bases from J; bases unmatched to any gene: 5. CDR3 amino acids: CASSTSGQGSYEQYF. The CDR3 region has the DNA TGTGCCAGCAGTACATCGGGACAGGGCTCCTACGAGCAGTACTTC.